This TCR beta chain derives from a study of metastatic and nonmetastatic thyroid tumors. This clone has just a few counts. All patients were untreated before thyroid surgery. CDR1 is LNHNV and CDR2 is YYDKDF in the germline V gene (reference sequence). The CDR3 runs to 12 residues. V lost 9 bases to trimming and J lost 7 bases, with 13 bases between them. TCRdb re-clonotyped the PCR reads through MiXCR. The sample lists about 82,000 clones; around an eighth were seen once. The chain carries TRBV15 and TRBJ2-1; D is unclear. Input material: tumor tissue. The sequence was collected from a female donor with papillary thyroid cancer or a benign thyroid nodule (not recorded which). Some clones in this sample may be carry-over from other donors' samples. Here the CDR3 reads CATCLRVNEQFF. CDR3 sequence (DNA): TGTGCCACGTGCCTTAGGGTTAATGAGCAGTTCTTC.